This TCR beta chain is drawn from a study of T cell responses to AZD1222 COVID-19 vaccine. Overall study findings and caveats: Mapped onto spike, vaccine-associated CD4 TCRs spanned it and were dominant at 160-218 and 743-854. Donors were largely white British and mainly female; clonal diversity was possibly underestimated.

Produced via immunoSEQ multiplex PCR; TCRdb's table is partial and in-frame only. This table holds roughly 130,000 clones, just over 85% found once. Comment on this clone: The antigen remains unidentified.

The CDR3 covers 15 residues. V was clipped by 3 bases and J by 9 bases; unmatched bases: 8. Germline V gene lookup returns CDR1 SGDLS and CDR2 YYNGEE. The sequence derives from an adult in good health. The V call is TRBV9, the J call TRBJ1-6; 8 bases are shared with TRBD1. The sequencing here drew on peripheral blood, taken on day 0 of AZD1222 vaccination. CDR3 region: CASSGGQGSGSPLHF. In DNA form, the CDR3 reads TGTGCCAGCAGCGGCGGACAGGGTTCAGGTTCACCCCTCCACTTT. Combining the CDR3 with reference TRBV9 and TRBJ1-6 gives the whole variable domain DSGVTQTPKHLITATGQRVTLRCSPRSGDLSVYWYQQSLDQGLQFLIQYYNGEERAKGNILERFSAQQFPDLHSELNLSSLELGDSALYFCASSGGQGSGSPLHFGNGTRLTVT.